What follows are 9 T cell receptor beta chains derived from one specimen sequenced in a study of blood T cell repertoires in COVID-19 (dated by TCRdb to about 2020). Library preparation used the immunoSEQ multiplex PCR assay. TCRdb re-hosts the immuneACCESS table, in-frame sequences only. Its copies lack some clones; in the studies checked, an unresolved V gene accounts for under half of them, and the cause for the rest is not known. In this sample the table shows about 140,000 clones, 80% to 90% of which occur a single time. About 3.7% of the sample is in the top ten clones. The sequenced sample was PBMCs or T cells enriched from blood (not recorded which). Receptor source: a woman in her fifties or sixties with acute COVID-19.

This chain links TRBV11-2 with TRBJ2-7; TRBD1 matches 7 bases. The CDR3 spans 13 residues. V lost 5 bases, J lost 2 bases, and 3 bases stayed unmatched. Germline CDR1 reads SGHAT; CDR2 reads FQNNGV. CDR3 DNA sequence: TGTGCCAGCAGCCCGGGACAGCCCTACGAGCAGTACTTC. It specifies CASSPGQPYEQYF.

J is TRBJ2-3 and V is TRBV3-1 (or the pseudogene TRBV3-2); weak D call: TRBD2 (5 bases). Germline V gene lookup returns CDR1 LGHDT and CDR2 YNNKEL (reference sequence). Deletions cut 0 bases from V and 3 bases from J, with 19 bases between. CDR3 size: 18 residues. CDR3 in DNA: TGTGCCAGCAGCCAAGATCGGCTCGAGGGCCGCATGACAGATACGCAGTATTTT. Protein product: CASSQDRLEGRMTDTQYF.

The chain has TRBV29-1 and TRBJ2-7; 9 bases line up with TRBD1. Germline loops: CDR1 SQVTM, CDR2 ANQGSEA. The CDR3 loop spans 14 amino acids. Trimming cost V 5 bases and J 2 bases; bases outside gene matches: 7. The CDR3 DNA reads TGCAGCGTTACTACAGGGGGCCGGACCTACGAGCAGTACTTC. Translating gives CSVTTGGRTYEQYF.

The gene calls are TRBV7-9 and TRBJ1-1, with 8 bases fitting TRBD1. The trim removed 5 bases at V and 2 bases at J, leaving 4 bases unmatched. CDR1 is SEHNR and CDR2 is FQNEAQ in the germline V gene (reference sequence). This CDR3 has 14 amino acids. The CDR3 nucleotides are TGTGCCAGCAGCGACAGGGGCTCTAACACTGAAGCTTTCTTT. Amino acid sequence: CASSDRGSNTEAFF.

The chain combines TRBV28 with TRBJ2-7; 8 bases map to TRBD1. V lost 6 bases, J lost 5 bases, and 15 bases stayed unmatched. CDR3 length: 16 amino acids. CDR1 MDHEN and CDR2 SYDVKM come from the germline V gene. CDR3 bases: TGTGCCAGCAGATGGGGAAGTTCGGGACAGGATGACGAGCAGTACTTC. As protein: CASRWGSSGQDDEQYF. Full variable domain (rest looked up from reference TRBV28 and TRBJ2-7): DVKVTQSSRYLVKRTGEKVFLECVQDMDHENMFWYRQDPGLGLRLIYFSYDVKMKEKGDIPEGYSVSREKKERFSLILESASTNQTSMYLCASRWGSSGQDDEQYFGPGTRLTVT.

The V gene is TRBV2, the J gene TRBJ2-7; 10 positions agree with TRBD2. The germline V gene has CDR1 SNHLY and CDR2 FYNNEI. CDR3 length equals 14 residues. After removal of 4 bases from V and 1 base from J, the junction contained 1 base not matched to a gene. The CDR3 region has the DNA TGTGCCAGCAGTGGACTAGCGGGTTCCTACGAGCAGTACTTC. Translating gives CASSGLAGSYEQYF.

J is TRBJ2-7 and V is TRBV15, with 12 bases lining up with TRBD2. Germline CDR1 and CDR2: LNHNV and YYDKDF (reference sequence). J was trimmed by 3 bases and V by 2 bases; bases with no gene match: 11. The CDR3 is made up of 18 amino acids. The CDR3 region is CATSRSLGLAGLLYEQYF. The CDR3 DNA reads TGTGCCACCAGCAGATCGTTGGGACTAGCGGGTCTTCTCTACGAGCAGTACTTC.

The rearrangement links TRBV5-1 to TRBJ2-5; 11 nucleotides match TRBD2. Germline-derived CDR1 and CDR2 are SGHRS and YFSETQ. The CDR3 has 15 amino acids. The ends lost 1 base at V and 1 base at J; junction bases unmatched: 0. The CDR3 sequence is CASSLTSGGQETQYF. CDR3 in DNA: TGCGCCAGCAGCTTGACTAGCGGGGGCCAAGAGACCCAGTACTTC.

Here the CDR3 DNA reads TGCGCCAGCACCTTAGTGGGGCGCCCCTTTGTATATGAGCAGTTCTTC. It codes for CASTLVGRPFVYEQFF. The chain uses TRBV5-1 and TRBJ2-1, with D perhaps matching TRBD1 (5 bases). With 6 bases removed from V and 8 bases from J, the gap between germline ends came to 24 bases. In germline, CDR1 is SGHRS, CDR2 YFSETQ. The CDR3 has 16 amino acids.